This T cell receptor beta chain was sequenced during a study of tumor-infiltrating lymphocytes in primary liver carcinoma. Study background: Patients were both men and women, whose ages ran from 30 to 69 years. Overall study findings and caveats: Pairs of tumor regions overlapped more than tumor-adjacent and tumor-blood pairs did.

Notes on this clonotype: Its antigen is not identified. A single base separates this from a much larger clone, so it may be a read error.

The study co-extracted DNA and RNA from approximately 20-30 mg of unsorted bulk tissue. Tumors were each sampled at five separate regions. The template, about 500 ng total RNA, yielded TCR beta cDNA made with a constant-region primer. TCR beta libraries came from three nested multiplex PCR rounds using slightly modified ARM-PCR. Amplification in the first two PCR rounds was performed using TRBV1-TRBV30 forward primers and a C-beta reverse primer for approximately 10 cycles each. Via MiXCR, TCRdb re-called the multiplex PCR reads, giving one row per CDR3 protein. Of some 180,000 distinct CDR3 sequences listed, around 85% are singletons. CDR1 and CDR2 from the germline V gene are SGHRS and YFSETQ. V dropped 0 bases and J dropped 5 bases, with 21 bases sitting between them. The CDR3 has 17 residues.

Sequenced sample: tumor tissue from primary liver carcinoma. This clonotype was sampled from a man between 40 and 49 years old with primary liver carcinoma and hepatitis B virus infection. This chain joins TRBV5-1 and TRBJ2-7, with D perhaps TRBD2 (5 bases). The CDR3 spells CASSLAPLGILGDEQYF. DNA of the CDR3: TGCGCCAGCAGCTTGGCCCCCCTGGGTATACTAGGTGACGAGCAGTACTTC.